This TCR beta chain was sequenced in a study of blood T cell repertoires in COVID-19. Using immunoSEQ multiplex PCR, the repertoire was profiled, and TCRdb retains in-frame clones only, with some absent. The sample consists of roughly 180,000 clones, roughly 85% of them appearing once. Germline loops: CDR1 SGHNT, CDR2 YENEEA. The CDR3 consists of 14 residues. Trimming removed 5 bases from V and 1 base from J, with 11 bases in between. This clone came up once. The rearrangement links TRBV11-3 to TRBJ1-1; possibly TRBD1 for D (6 bases). What was sequenced was PBMCs or T cells enriched from blood (not recorded which). The receptor comes from a man aged 55-75 years who had recovered from COVID-19. CDR3 loop: CASSKTGSNTEAFF. CDR3 bases: TGTGCCAGCAGCAAGACAGGATCGAACACTGAAGCTTTCTTT.